This paragraph reports one T cell receptor (beta chain). The antigen is undetermined. The junction differs from germline at one of its ends, possibly a read error. The sample belongs to a study of identical twins. The germline gives CDR1 SEHNR, CDR2 FQNEAQ (reference sequence). This CDR3 has 11 amino acids. Study results and limitations: Out-of-frame alpha sequences shared between twins exhibited an excess of low generation probability. High-abundance cord blood beta clonotypes had fewer insertions; memory repertoires showed none. Invariant populations such as MAIT and iNKT cells could partly muddle zero-insertion analyses.

TCRdb used MiXCR to reprocess the 5' RACE reads, holding one entry per CDR3 protein. The sample yields under 900,000 distinct CDR3 sequences, around a sixth seen once. Healthy Caucasians provided all donations. These data were also filed under a second study, of T cells expressing NK-cell markers.

The V gene is TRBV7-9, the J gene TRBJ2-7; D is uncertain. This TCR was recovered from a woman younger than 35 in good health. Sequencing used PBMCs. The CDR3 nucleotides are TGTGCCAGCAGTAAACAGTCCGAGCTTCACTTC. As protein: CASSKQSELHF.